The rows below give T cell receptor beta chains drawn from one sample of a study of blood T cell repertoires in COVID-19. Produced via immunoSEQ multiplex PCR; TCRdb's table is partial and in-frame only. The repertoire holds 220,000 or so clones, with 80% to 90% as singletons. The sequenced sample consisted of peripheral blood. Receptors were obtained from a man in his forties or fifties who had recovered from COVID-19. Both conserved end residues are trimmed from each CDR3. Each record gives: V gene, J gene, CDR3 protein.

v_gene: TRBV28; j_gene: TRBJ2-4; CDR3aa: ASSSVRLAKNIQY
v_gene: TRBV28; j_gene: TRBJ1-1; CDR3aa: ASSLMYLAELNTEAF
v_gene: TRBV6-1; j_gene: TRBJ1-2; CDR3aa: ASSERTDYGYT
v_gene: TRBV2; j_gene: TRBJ1-2; CDR3aa: ASRTSLNRVFGNYGYT
v_gene: TRBV6-1; j_gene: TRBJ1-5; CDR3aa: ASSESRDRGGQPQH
v_gene: TRBV19; j_gene: TRBJ1-2; CDR3aa: ASSIEEGDYGYT
v_gene: TRBV3-1/TRBV3-2; j_gene: TRBJ1-1; CDR3aa: ASSQNRGYSVVNTEAF
v_gene: TRBV27; j_gene: TRBJ2-5; CDR3aa: ASSPHTGIQETQY
v_gene: TRBV11-2; j_gene: TRBJ2-1; CDR3aa: ASSLGRTGNNEQF
v_gene: TRBV28; j_gene: TRBJ2-1; CDR3aa: ASSRPGLADSYNEQF
v_gene: TRBV5-1; j_gene: TRBJ2-1; CDR3aa: ASSLPGLAGVGEQF
v_gene: TRBV7-9; j_gene: TRBJ1-2; CDR3aa: ASSDPGQGAEGYT
v_gene: TRBV19; j_gene: TRBJ1-5; CDR3aa: ASSIEVGGNSNQPQH
v_gene: TRBV3-1/TRBV3-2; j_gene: TRBJ2-5; CDR3aa: ASSQRAYQETQY
v_gene: TRBV30; j_gene: TRBJ1-6; CDR3aa: AWSVTGRSSPLH
v_gene: TRBV3-1/TRBV3-2; j_gene: TRBJ1-4; CDR3aa: ASSQGFSGNEKLF
v_gene: TRBV5-4; j_gene: TRBJ2-2; CDR3aa: ASSHRSAGAGGGELF
v_gene: TRBV2; j_gene: TRBJ2-3; CDR3aa: ASSGIAGGPRAQY
v_gene: TRBV10-3; j_gene: TRBJ2-5; CDR3aa: AISDVVAGGGTQY
v_gene: TRBV24-1; j_gene: TRBJ2-1; CDR3aa: ATSDIQLVGNEQF
v_gene: TRBV30; j_gene: TRBJ2-1; CDR3aa: AWSQREGSEQF
v_gene: TRBV2; j_gene: TRBJ2-7; CDR3aa: ASNPGLAGDNEQY
v_gene: TRBV19; j_gene: TRBJ1-5; CDR3aa: ASRDRLREPQH
v_gene: TRBV28; j_gene: TRBJ1-6; CDR3aa: ASSTQQGFSSPLH
v_gene: TRBV11-3; j_gene: TRBJ2-1; CDR3aa: ASSLGQGQDNEQF
v_gene: TRBV10-3; j_gene: TRBJ1-2; CDR3aa: ATLDSPTGETYGYT
v_gene: TRBV13; j_gene: TRBJ2-4; CDR3aa: ASSPRQGLAKNIQY
v_gene: TRBV18; j_gene: TRBJ1-4; CDR3aa: ASSPGQVNEKLF
v_gene: TRBV5-5; j_gene: TRBJ2-7; CDR3aa: ASSPGTVGAYEQY
v_gene: TRBV28; j_gene: TRBJ2-7; CDR3aa: ASSPLIAGTLAHEQY
v_gene: TRBV7-2; j_gene: TRBJ2-1; CDR3aa: ATLLARGRASYNEQF
v_gene: TRBV28; j_gene: TRBJ2-7; CDR3aa: ASSSLQTQGGPRYEQY
v_gene: TRBV6-5; j_gene: TRBJ2-2; CDR3aa: ASTRGTSGVGELF
v_gene: TRBV7-9; j_gene: TRBJ2-2; CDR3aa: ASSFRGTGELF
v_gene: TRBV2; j_gene: TRBJ2-3; CDR3aa: ASTEKVAGAADTQY
v_gene: TRBV24-1; j_gene: TRBJ2-2; CDR3aa: ATSGKTGNTGELF
v_gene: TRBV28; j_gene: TRBJ2-1; CDR3aa: ASSQAGGSGNEQF
v_gene: TRBV5-5; j_gene: TRBJ1-5; CDR3aa: ASSEQGMYGNQPQH
v_gene: TRBV19; j_gene: TRBJ1-1; CDR3aa: ASSSGQGATRVTEAF
v_gene: TRBV18; j_gene: TRBJ2-7; CDR3aa: ASSPGLVYEQY
v_gene: TRBV10-2; j_gene: TRBJ2-1; CDR3aa: ASTSGSYNEQF
v_gene: TRBV27; j_gene: TRBJ1-5; CDR3aa: ASSLQGGQPQH
v_gene: TRBV7-2; j_gene: TRBJ1-6; CDR3aa: ASSPRPGTGNSPLH
v_gene: TRBV2; j_gene: TRBJ2-6; CDR3aa: ASNLQGSGANVLT
v_gene: TRBV2; j_gene: TRBJ2-5; CDR3aa: ASSALAGGPETQY
v_gene: TRBV21-1; j_gene: TRBJ2-5; CDR3aa: ASSKAGLAGVGETQY
v_gene: TRBV14; j_gene: TRBJ2-5; CDR3aa: ASSHGTAIQETQY
v_gene: TRBV2; j_gene: TRBJ2-1; CDR3aa: ASVRRLAGLYNEQF
v_gene: TRBV28; j_gene: TRBJ1-3; CDR3aa: ASSKGGTGNTIY
v_gene: TRBV7-6; j_gene: TRBJ1-1; CDR3aa: ASSPSPVRSPRAEAF
v_gene: TRBV6-6; j_gene: TRBJ1-5; CDR3aa: ASILTGGRNQPQH
v_gene: TRBV2; j_gene: TRBJ1-5; CDR3aa: ASNRGNSNQPQH
v_gene: TRBV6-5; j_gene: TRBJ2-1; CDR3aa: ASRDYASKF
v_gene: TRBV3-1/TRBV3-2; j_gene: TRBJ2-3; CDR3aa: ASSQAGGQADTQY
v_gene: TRBV28; j_gene: TRBJ1-6; CDR3aa: ASSFLRQGNSPLH
v_gene: TRBV28; j_gene: TRBJ1-4; CDR3aa: ASSSRQGEKLF
v_gene: TRBV24-1; j_gene: TRBJ2-5; CDR3aa: ATGQGIIETQY